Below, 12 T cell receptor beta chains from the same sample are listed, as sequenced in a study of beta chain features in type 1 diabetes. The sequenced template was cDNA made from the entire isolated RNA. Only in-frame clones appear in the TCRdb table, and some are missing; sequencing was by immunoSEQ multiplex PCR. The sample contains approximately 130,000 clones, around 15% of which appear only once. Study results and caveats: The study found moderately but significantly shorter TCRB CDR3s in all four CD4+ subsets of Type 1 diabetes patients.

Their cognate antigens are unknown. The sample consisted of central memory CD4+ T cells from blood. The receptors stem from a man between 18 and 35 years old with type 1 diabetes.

CDR3 in DNA: TGTGCCAGCAGGAGGACAGGGGGTAATGAAAAACTGTTTTTT. Amino acid sequence: CASRRTGGNEKLFF. The gene calls are TRBV6-5 and TRBJ1-4; 10 bases align to TRBD1. Germline lookup yields CDR1 MNHEY and CDR2 SVGAGI. The CDR3 is made up of 14 amino acids. V shed 6 bases and J 4 bases; nucleotides not matched to a gene: 2.

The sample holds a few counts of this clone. The CDR3 loop reads CASSSRTGRGEKLFF. The DNA for the CDR3 is TGCGCCAGCAGCTCCCGGACAGGCCGTGGGGAAAAACTGTTTTTT. V and J are TRBV5-1 and TRBJ1-4; 7 bases agree with TRBD1. The trim removed 3 bases at V and 8 bases at J, leaving 10 bases unmatched. This CDR3 has 15 amino acids. Germline V gives CDR1 SGHRS, CDR2 YFSETQ.

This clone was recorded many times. CDR3 DNA: TGTGCCTGGAGTGTACCGACTGGAGACGAGCAGTACTTC. Translating gives CAWSVPTGDEQYF. The chain joins TRBV30 to TRBJ2-7; D gene ambiguous. CDR3 length: 13 residues. The ends were cut back, 0 bases at V and 5 bases at J, with 11 bases in the middle. Germline V gene data show CDR1 as GTSNPN and CDR2 as SVGIG (reference sequence).

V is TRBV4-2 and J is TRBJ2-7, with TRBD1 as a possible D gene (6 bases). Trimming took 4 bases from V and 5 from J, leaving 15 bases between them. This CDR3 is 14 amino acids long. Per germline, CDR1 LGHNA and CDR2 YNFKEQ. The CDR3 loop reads CASSPTPTGNEQYF. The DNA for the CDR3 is TGTGCCAGCAGCCCCACCCCGACAGGAAACGAGCAGTACTTC.

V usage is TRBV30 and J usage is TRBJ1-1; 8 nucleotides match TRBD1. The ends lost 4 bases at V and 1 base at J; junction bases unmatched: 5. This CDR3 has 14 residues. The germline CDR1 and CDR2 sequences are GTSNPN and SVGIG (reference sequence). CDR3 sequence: CAWIPGGSNTEAFF. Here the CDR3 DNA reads TGTGCCTGGATTCCAGGGGGCTCGAACACTGAAGCTTTCTTT.

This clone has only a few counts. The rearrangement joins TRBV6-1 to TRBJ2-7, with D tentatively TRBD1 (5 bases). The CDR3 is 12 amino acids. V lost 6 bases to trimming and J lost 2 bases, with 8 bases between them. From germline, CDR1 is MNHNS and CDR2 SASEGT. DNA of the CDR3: TGTGCCAGCAGCCAAGGGGCCTACGAGCAGTACTTC. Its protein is CASSQGAYEQYF.

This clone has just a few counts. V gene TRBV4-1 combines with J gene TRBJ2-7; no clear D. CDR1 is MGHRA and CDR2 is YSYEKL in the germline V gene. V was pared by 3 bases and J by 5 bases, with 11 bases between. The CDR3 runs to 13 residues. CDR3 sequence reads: CASSHQSLNEQYF. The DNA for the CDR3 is TGCGCCAGCAGCCATCAATCCTTAAACGAGCAGTACTTC.

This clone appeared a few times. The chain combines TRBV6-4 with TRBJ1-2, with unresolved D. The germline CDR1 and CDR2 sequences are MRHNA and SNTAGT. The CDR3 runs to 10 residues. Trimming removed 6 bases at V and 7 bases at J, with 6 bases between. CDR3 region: CASRGSGYTF. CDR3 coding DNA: TGTGCCAGCAGGGGTTCTGGCTACACCTTC.

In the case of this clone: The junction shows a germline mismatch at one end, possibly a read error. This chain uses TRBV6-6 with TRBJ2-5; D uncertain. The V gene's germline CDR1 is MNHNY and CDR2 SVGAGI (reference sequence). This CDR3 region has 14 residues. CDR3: CAISGEFQGETQYF. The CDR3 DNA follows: TGTGCCATCAGTGGGGAATTTCAAGGAGAGACCCAGTACTTC.

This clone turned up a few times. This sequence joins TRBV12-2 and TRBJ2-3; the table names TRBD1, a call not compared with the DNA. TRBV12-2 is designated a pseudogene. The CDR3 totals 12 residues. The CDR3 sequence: CASRLGPYTQYF. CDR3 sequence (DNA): TGTGCAAGTCGCTTAGGGCCTTATACGCAGTATTTT.

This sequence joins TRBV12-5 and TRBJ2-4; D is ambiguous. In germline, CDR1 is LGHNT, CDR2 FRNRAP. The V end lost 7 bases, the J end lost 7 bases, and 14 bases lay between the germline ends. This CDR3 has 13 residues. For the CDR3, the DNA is TGTGCTAGTGCCCAATCAGGAGCGAACATTCAGTACTTC. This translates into CASAQSGANIQYF.

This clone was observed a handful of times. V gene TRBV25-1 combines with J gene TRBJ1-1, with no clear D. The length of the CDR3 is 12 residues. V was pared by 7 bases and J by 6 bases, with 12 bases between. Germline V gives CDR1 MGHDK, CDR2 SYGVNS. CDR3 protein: CASNSGFAEAFF. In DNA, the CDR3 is TGTGCCAGCAATAGCGGGTTCGCTGAAGCTTTCTTT.